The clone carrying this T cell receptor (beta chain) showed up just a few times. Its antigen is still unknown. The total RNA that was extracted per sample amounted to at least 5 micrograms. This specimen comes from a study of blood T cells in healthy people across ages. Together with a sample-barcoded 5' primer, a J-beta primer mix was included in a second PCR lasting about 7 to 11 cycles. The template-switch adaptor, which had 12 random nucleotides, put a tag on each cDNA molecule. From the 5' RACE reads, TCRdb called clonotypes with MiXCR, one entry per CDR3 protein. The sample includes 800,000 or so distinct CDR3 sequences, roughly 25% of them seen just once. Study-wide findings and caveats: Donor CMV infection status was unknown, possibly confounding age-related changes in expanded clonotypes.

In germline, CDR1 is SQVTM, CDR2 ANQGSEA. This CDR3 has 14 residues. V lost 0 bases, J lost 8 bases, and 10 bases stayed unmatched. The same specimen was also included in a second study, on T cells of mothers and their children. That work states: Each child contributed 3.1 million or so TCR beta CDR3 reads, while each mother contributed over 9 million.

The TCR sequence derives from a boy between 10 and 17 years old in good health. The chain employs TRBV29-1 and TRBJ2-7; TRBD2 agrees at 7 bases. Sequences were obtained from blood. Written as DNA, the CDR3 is TGCAGCGTTGAAGATATCAGCGGGACCCAAAAGCAGTACTTC. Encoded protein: CSVEDISGTQKQYF.